The rows below give T cell receptor beta chains drawn from one sample of a study of monozygotic twins with cystic fibrosis. The data were produced by immunoSEQ multiplex PCR, yet TCRdb's version contains in-frame clones alone and is incomplete. The sample consists of fewer than 10,000 clones, 98% of them appearing once. The sequenced sample was blood. Source of these receptors: a girl aged 2-10 years with cystic fibrosis. Each CDR3 is given with its conserved first and last residue. The order of the fields is V gene, D gene, clone size, J gene, CDR3 DNA, CDR3 protein. A D gene is named only where the DNA matches it firmly. Some rows mark clone size as missing; the rest say once, few, many or name a class of expanded clone.

TRBV7-9	NA	NA	TRBJ2-3	TGTGCCAGCAGCTCCTATCGCGCGCGACTCGGGGCAGATACGCAGTATTTT	CASSSYRARLGADTQYF
TRBV28	NA	NA	TRBJ1-1	TGTGCCAGCACCTTCGGGGGGCTTGGGCGAACTGAAGCTTTCTTT	CASTFGGLGRTEAFF
TRBV19	NA	once	TRBJ2-2	TGTGCCAGTAGTATAGGTCCGAGAAGGACCGGGGAGCTGTTTTTT	CASSIGPRRTGELFF
TRBV6-6	TRBD1	once	TRBJ2-1	TGTGCCAGCAACGACCGGGACAGGTCCTCCTACAATGAGCAGTTCTTC	CASNDRDRSSYNEQFF
TRBV7-8	NA	NA	TRBJ2-5	TGTGCCAGCAGCCTCGGGCCCGGGGGGACCCAGTACTTC	CASSLGPGGTQYF
TRBV18	NA	NA	TRBJ2-5	TGTGCCAGCTCACCACAGATTCAAGAGACCCAGTACTTC	CASSPQIQETQYF
TRBV27	NA	NA	TRBJ2-1	TGTGCCAGCAGTTTGCGGATAAGCTCATTCGGGGAGCAGTTCTTC	CASSLRISSFGEQFF
TRBV2	NA	NA	TRBJ1-1	TGTGCCAGCGTAAAAATCGGGAACACTGAAGCTTTCTTT	CASVKIGNTEAFF
TRBV6-5	TRBD1	once	TRBJ1-1	TGTGCCAGCAGTTATCTAGGACAGGGTGGCACTGAAGCTTTCTTT	CASSYLGQGGTEAFF
TRBV5-5	NA	NA	TRBJ2-1	TGTGCCAGCAGCTTATTTAGACAGAGTTCTTACAATGAGCAGTTCTTC	CASSLFRQSSYNEQFF
TRBV6-5	NA	once	TRBJ1-1	TGTGCCAGCAGTTACGACCGGAAGGGGAACACTGAAGCTTTCTTT	CASSYDRKGNTEAFF
TRBV4-2	TRBD1	NA	TRBJ2-7	TGTGCCAGCAGCCTTGGGACAGGGGGAAGCCGCGAGCAGTACTTC	CASSLGTGGSREQYF
TRBV6-6	NA	NA	TRBJ1-1	TGTGCCAGCAGTTCCCCGGCGGACACTGAAGCTTTCTTT	CASSSPADTEAFF
TRBV28	NA	NA	TRBJ2-5	TGTGCCAGCAGTTCCGGGAGTCTGGAGGAGACCCAGTACTTC	CASSSGSLEETQYF
TRBV7-9	NA	NA	TRBJ2-2	TGTGCCAGCGCGGGACCCGTTACTGCCGGGGAGCTGTTTTTT	CASAGPVTAGELFF
TRBV4-3	NA	NA	TRBJ1-1	TGCGCCAGCAGCCAAGATTCGGGTGACACTGAAGCTTTCTTT	CASSQDSGDTEAFF
TRBV9	NA	NA	TRBJ1-2	TGTGCCAGCAGCTTACGGACAGCTAACTATGGCTACACCTTC	CASSLRTANYGYTF
TRBV6-6	NA	NA	TRBJ1-1	TGTGCCAGCAGTTACCGGCTGGGCAGGGCGAACACTGAAGCTTTCTTT	CASSYRLGRANTEAFF
TRBV4-1	TRBD2	NA	TRBJ2-7	TGCGCCAGCAGCCAACTAGCGGGAGGGTACGAGCAGTACTTC	CASSQLAGGYEQYF
TRBV7-2	NA	NA	TRBJ2-1	TGTGCCAGCAGCTTGGTACGGGCGAATGAGCAGTTCTTC	CASSLVRANEQFF
TRBV29-1	TRBD1	NA	TRBJ2-7	TGCAGCGTTGACACGGGACAGGGTCGCTCCTACGAGCAGTACTTC	CSVDTGQGRSYEQYF
TRBV19	NA	NA	TRBJ1-2	TGTGCCAGTAGTATCACGGATGCAGGGATAGATGGCTACACCTTC	CASSITDAGIDGYTF
TRBV13	NA	NA	TRBJ1-1	TGTGCCAGCAGCTCCAACCCACAGGGCTGGACTGAAGCTTTCTTT	CASSSNPQGWTEAFF
TRBV30	NA	NA	TRBJ2-5	TGTGCCTGGAGTCAGCAAGAGACCCAGTACTTC	CAWSQQETQYF
TRBV5-6	TRBD2	once	TRBJ2-7	TGTGCCAGCAGCTTTCCGGGACTAGCCTACGAGCAGTACTTC	CASSFPGLAYEQYF
TRBV19	NA	NA	TRBJ1-1	TGTGCCAGTAGTATTTATGGTGGGTATAACACTGAAGCTTTCTTT	CASSIYGGYNTEAFF
TRBV11-2	TRBD1	NA	TRBJ2-5	TGTGCCAGCAGCCGACGGACAGGGGGCCGACACCAAGAGACCCAGTACTTC	CASSRRTGGRHQETQYF
TRBV5-1	TRBD2	NA	TRBJ2-3	TGCGCCAGCAGCTTGGAGACTAGCGGGAGGGTTACGCAGTATTTT	CASSLETSGRVTQYF
TRBV2	TRBD2	NA	TRBJ2-2	TGTGCCAGCAGTTGGTCGGGACTAGCGGGAGTTTATGGGGAGCTGTTTTTT	CASSWSGLAGVYGELFF
TRBV19	TRBD1	NA	TRBJ2-7	TGTGCCAGTAGTCCCGGGACAGGGTTCTACGAGCAGTACTTC	CASSPGTGFYEQYF
TRBV6-5	TRBD2	NA	TRBJ2-7	TGTGCCAGCAGTTATATAGCGGGAGGCGTCTCCTACGAGCAGTACTTC	CASSYIAGGVSYEQYF
TRBV5-1	NA	NA	TRBJ2-5	TGCGCCAGCAGCCGGGGACCACCGCAAGAGACCCAGTACTTC	CASSRGPPQETQYF
TRBV30	NA	NA	TRBJ2-4	TGTGCCTGGAGTGTAAGTAGGGAGAGGAGAAACATTCAGTACTTC	CAWSVSRERRNIQYF
TRBV7-2	TRBD2	NA	TRBJ2-6	TGTGCCAGCAGCTTGTCGGGACTAGCGGGAGCTGGGGCCAACGTCCTGACTTTC	CASSLSGLAGAGANVLTF
TRBV7-8	NA	NA	TRBJ1-1	TGTGCCAGCAGCTGGATGCGTGGGCCGAACACTGAAGCTTTCTTT	CASSWMRGPNTEAFF
TRBV28	NA	NA	TRBJ2-7	TGTGCCAGCAGGCTGGGGGGCCGTGAGCAGTACTTC	CASRLGGREQYF
TRBV21-1	NA	NA	TRBJ2-1	TGTGCCAGCAGCGAGCGCCCAAGGGTGAGGGACTACAATGAGCAGTTCTTC	CASSERPRVRDYNEQFF
TRBV13	NA	NA	TRBJ2-3	TGTGCCAGCAGCTTACTCCTTGCGGGTCCAGATACGCAGTATTTT	CASSLLLAGPDTQYF
TRBV4-1	NA	NA	TRBJ1-1	TGCGCCAGCAGCCAAGACGAGGGGTCTGAAGCTTTCTTT	CASSQDEGSEAFF
TRBV28	NA	once	TRBJ1-1	TGTGCCAGTCACCAGGATGGTGACACTGAAGCTTTCTTT	CASHQDGDTEAFF
TRBV7-8	TRBD1	NA	TRBJ2-7	TGTGCCAGCACCATGGAGGTTGGACAGGGCTACGAGCAGTACTTC	CASTMEVGQGYEQYF
TRBV5-1	NA	NA	TRBJ1-2	TGCGCCAGCAGCTTGGGGGCAGGGACTAACTATGGCTACACCTTC	CASSLGAGTNYGYTF